These 22 T cell receptor beta chains were sequenced from one sample in a study of blood T cell repertoires in COVID-19. TCRdb's table, derived via immunoSEQ multiplex PCR, lists solely in-frame clones and lacks some. This sample carries about 380,000 clones, 88% of them seen once, and the ten largest clones take approximately 1.2%. Sequencing was done on a sample of PBMCs or T cells enriched from blood (not recorded which). The receptors stem from a woman under 30 who had recovered from COVID-19.

The gene calls are TRBV9 and TRBJ1-4, with TRBD1 identical over 7 bases. V trimming: 3 bases; J trimming: 4 bases; junction bases outside the gene matches: 3. Germline V CDR1 and CDR2: SGDLS, YYNGEE. CDR3 length: 14 amino acids. CDR3 region: CASSADRLNEKLFF. As DNA, the CDR3 is TGTGCCAGCAGCGCGGACAGGCTTAATGAAAAACTGTTTTTT.

This chain joins TRBV7-2 and TRBJ1-4; D not resolved. CDR3 length equals 14 residues. The germline V gene has CDR1 SGHTA and CDR2 FQGNSA. V was clipped by 6 bases and J by 0 bases, with 8 bases between them. The CDR3 sequence is CASRRTATNEKLFF. The CDR3 DNA reads as TGTGCCAGCAGACGGACTGCAACTAATGAAAAACTGTTTTTT.

J is TRBJ2-7 and V is TRBV7-2, with 7 nucleotides matching TRBD1. Losses at the gene ends were 5 bases for V and 5 bases for J; bases not matched to a gene: 9. The CDR3 is 14 amino acids. Germline values: CDR1 SGHTA, CDR2 FQGNSA. The CDR3 loop reads CASSPFGTDDEQYF. As DNA, the CDR3 is TGTGCCAGCAGCCCATTTGGGACAGATGACGAGCAGTACTTC.

The CDR3 region has the DNA TGTGCCAGCAGCTTATTGATCGCAGTCAATCAGCCCCAGCATTTT. Translating gives CASSLLIAVNQPQHF. V gene TRBV7-2 combines with J gene TRBJ1-5; no clear D gene. This CDR3 contains 15 residues. Germline lookup yields CDR1 SGHTA and CDR2 FQGNSA. V was clipped by 2 bases and J by 3 bases, with 11 bases between them.

This clone appeared a few times. The V and J genes are TRBV19 and TRBJ1-2; D gene ambiguous. There are 12 residues in the CDR3. The V gene's germline CDR1 is LNHDA and CDR2 SQIVND (reference sequence). Trimming removed 3 bases from V and 5 bases from J, with 7 bases in between. CDR3 in DNA: TGTGCCAGTAGTATGGCGGGGTATGGCTACACCTTC. Protein sequence: CASSMAGYGYTF.

This clone appeared a few times. Distinct nucleotide sequences in the sample also encode this CDR3. The chain couples TRBV2 to TRBJ2-1; 12 bases map to TRBD2. J lost 4 bases, V lost 3 bases, and 1 base had no gene match. The CDR3 length is 15 residues. Germline CDR1 and CDR2: SNHLY and FYNNEI. In nucleotides, the CDR3 is TGTGCCAGCAGTGATCTAGCGGGGGGGTACAATGAGCAGTTCTTC. Translated: CASSDLAGGYNEQFF.

This clone has only one observation. The chain is built from TRBV30 and TRBJ2-3, with TRBD2 matching 11 bases. The junction had 8 bases not matched to a gene; V was cut back by 1 base and J by 5 bases. This CDR3 is built from 16 residues. Germline loops: CDR1 GTSNPN, CDR2 SVGIG (reference sequence). As DNA, the CDR3 is TGTGCCTGGAGTGGAATAGCGGGGGGGCCGGTAGATACGCAGTATTTT. This encodes CAWSGIAGGPVDTQYF.

The chain joins TRBV5-1 to TRBJ1-2, with D uncertain. The CDR3 totals 15 residues. The germline V gene has CDR1 SGHRS and CDR2 YFSETQ. Trimming took 1 base from V and 5 from J, leaving 15 bases between them. CDR3 region: CASSLWWGVGYGYTF. CDR3 nucleotide sequence: TGCGCCAGCAGCTTGTGGTGGGGAGTAGGGTATGGCTACACCTTC.

V gene TRBV19 combines with J gene TRBJ2-2; no clear D. Germline lookup yields CDR1 LNHDA and CDR2 SQIVND (reference sequence). Trimming took off 1 base at V and 1 base at J, with 4 bases between the two ends. The CDR3 is 14 amino acids. The chain's CDR3 is CASSIARNTGELFF. The CDR3 DNA reads TGTGCCAGTAGTATAGCCCGGAACACCGGGGAGCTGTTTTTT.

The chain links TRBV24-1 to TRBJ1-4; 9 bases line up with TRBD1. The V and J ends lost 5 bases and 5 bases, in that order; junction bases with no gene match: 5. Germline-derived CDR1 and CDR2 are KGHDR and SFDVKD. This CDR3 region has 15 residues. The CDR3, as DNA: TGTGCCACCAGTGGGGTCGGGACAGGGAATGAAAAACTGTTTTTT. It encodes CATSGVGTGNEKLFF.

The rearrangement joins TRBV19 to TRBJ1-5; 8 bases are shared with TRBD1. Germline V gene data show CDR1 as LNHDA and CDR2 as SQIVND (reference sequence). The ends lost 9 bases at V and 3 bases at J; junction bases unmatched: 7. This CDR3 comprises 14 residues. The CDR3 here is CASNRGMNNQPQHF. Here the CDR3 DNA reads TGTGCCAGCAACAGGGGGATGAACAATCAGCCCCAGCATTTT.

The chain recombines TRBV10-3 with TRBJ1-2, with TRBD1 matching 12 bases. This CDR3 is 15 amino acids long. CDR1 is ENHRY and CDR2 is SYGVKD in the germline V gene. V trimming: 8 bases; J trimming: 4 bases; junction bases outside the gene matches: 8. CDR3 DNA sequence: TGTGCCATCGGGGACAGGGGGCCCTCTACCTATGGCTACACCTTC. It is translated as CAIGDRGPSTYGYTF.

The chain has TRBV4-1 and TRBJ1-1; 10 bases match TRBD1. The CDR3 is 14 amino acids. Trimming at V came to 4 bases and at J to 1 base, leaving 0 bases not matched to a gene. Germline V gene data show CDR1 as MGHRA and CDR2 as YSYEKL. The DNA of the CDR3 is TGCGCCAGCAGCCGGACAGGGGGGAACACTGAAGCTTTCTTT. Translation gives CASSRTGGNTEAFF.

The gene calls are TRBV28 and TRBJ1-6; 10 bases are shared with TRBD1. CDR3 length: 15 amino acids. The trim removed 5 bases at V and 7 bases at J, leaving 5 bases unmatched. Germline CDR1 MDHEN, CDR2 SYDVKM. CDR3 loop: CASSLGTGDNSPLHF. The DNA of the CDR3 is TGTGCCAGCAGTCTGGGGACAGGGGACAATTCACCCCTCCACTTT.

The chain combines TRBV6-6 with TRBJ2-7, with 7 bases lining up with TRBD1. CDR1 and CDR2 from the germline V gene are MNHNY and SVGAGI (reference sequence). With 3 bases clipped from V and 7 bases from J, the junction kept 9 bases outside the gene matches. The CDR3 sequence is 14 residues long. The CDR3 bases are TGTGCCAGCAGTTATGACAGGGCGTCCGGGGAGCAGTACTTC. Amino acids: CASSYDRASGEQYF.

The rearrangement uses TRBV12-3 or TRBV12-4 and TRBJ1-1, with 7 bases lining up with TRBD1. V was clipped by 7 bases and J by 8 bases; unmatched bases: 10. The CDR3 runs 13 residues. The CDR3 DNA reads TGTGCCAGCAAACCAGGAGGACAGGAGGAAGCTTTCTTT. It codes for CASKPGGQEEAFF.

V is TRBV2 and J is TRBJ2-7, with D possibly TRBD2 on 7 matching bases. The CDR3 is 14 residues long. Looked up from germline, CDR1 is SNHLY and CDR2 is FYNNEI. V dropped 7 bases and J dropped 3 bases, with 16 bases sitting between them. The CDR3 DNA follows: TGTGCCAGCACTTTAGGGGGGGGCGTCTACGAGCAGTACTTC. This sequence encodes CASTLGGGVYEQYF. The full variable domain, its missing parts supplied by reference TRBV2 and TRBJ2-7, is EPEVTQTPSHQVTQMGQEVILRCVPISNHLYFYWYRQILGQKVEFLVSFYNNEISEKSEIFDDQFSVERPDGSNFTLKIRSTKLEDSAMYFCASTLGGGVYEQYFGPGTRLTVT.

The chain couples TRBV6-5 to TRBJ2-1, with TRBD2 matching 8 bases. CDR1 and CDR2 (germline): MNHEY, SVGAGI. V lost 2 bases to trimming and J lost 2 bases; unmatched junction nucleotides: 5. The CDR3 runs 16 residues. Written as DNA, the CDR3 is TGTGCCAGCAGTTACCCCCGGGGGGGCCCCTACAATGAGCAGTTCTTC. This gives the protein CASSYPRGGPYNEQFF.

The rearrangement joins TRBV7-9 to TRBJ1-1, with TRBD1 matching over 8 bases. Germline CDR1 SEHNR, CDR2 FQNEAQ (reference sequence). This CDR3 contains 13 residues. J lost 1 base, V lost 6 bases, and 1 base had no gene match. The CDR3 protein is CASSGQGNTEAFF. The CDR3, as DNA: TGTGCCAGCAGTGGACAGGGGAACACTGAAGCTTTCTTT.

The chain uses TRBV11-1 and TRBJ1-1; a possible D gene is TRBD1 (6 bases). Trimming pared 2 bases from V and 4 bases from J, leaving 17 bases between. Germline CDR1 reads SGHAT; CDR2 reads FQDESV (reference sequence). The length of the CDR3 is 16 residues. This chain's CDR3 is CASSLTPAGAGTEAFF. The CDR3 DNA reads as TGTGCCAGCAGCTTAACTCCCGCGGGGGCGGGCACTGAAGCTTTCTTT.

This clone has just a few counts. The chain uses TRBV7-6 and TRBJ2-2; 15 nucleotides agree with TRBD2. CDR3 length: 17 amino acids. V gave up 5 bases and J gave up 6 bases; unmatched junction bases: 7. Germline V lookup: CDR1 SGHVS, CDR2 FNYEAQ. DNA for the CDR3: TGTGCCAGCAGCACCCGGACTAGCGGGGGGGCCCCCGGGGAGCTGTTTTTT. It specifies CASSTRTSGGAPGELFF.

This chain uses TRBV19 with TRBJ2-7; possibly TRBD2 for D (7 bases). With 3 bases removed from V and 1 base from J, the gap between germline ends came to 13 bases. Germline lookup yields CDR1 LNHDA and CDR2 SQIVND (reference sequence). This CDR3 comprises 15 residues. CDR3 nucleotide sequence: TGTGCCAGTAGTATCGCCGGGGGGCAATCCTACGAGCAGTACTTC. Its protein product is CASSIAGGQSYEQYF.